This entry lists 7 T cell receptor beta chains sequenced from one sample in a study of T cells after yellow fever vaccination. Via MiXCR, TCRdb re-called the 5' RACE reads, giving one row per CDR3 protein. The sample comprises around 590,000 distinct CDR3 sequences, 9% to 15% of which are singletons, and just under 15% rests with the top ten. Specimen: PBMCs, collected on the day of the yellow fever booster vaccination. Source of these receptors: a man younger than 45 who received the YFV17D yellow fever vaccine.

V is TRBV3-1 and J is TRBJ2-1, with D uncertain. V dropped 1 base and J dropped 10 bases, with 14 bases sitting between them. CDR1 and CDR2 from the germline V gene are LGHDT and YNNKEL (reference sequence). The CDR3 has 14 residues. The CDR3 reads CASSQGGWLDEQFF. In nucleotides, the CDR3 is TGTGCCAGCAGCCAAGGGGGTTGGCTAGACGAGCAGTTCTTC.

This clonotype has just a few counts. The chain joins TRBV12-3 or TRBV12-4 to TRBJ2-7; 12 positions match TRBD2. The CDR3 has 15 residues. The junction had 4 bases not matched to a gene; V was cut back by 6 bases and J by 1 base. CDR3 in DNA: TGTGCCAGCAGATCCGGGACTAGCGGGTCCTACGAGCAGTACTTC. The encoded protein is CASRSGTSGSYEQYF.

This clonotype showed up just a few times. The chain joins TRBV19 to TRBJ1-5, with a possible D match to TRBD1 (5 bases). The ends were cut back, 5 bases at V and 6 bases at J, with 29 bases in the middle. CDR1 LNHDA and CDR2 SQIVND come from the germline V gene (reference sequence). The CDR3 is made up of 19 amino acids. The CDR3 reads CASSPRAVGGAVRVQPQHF. The CDR3 bases are TGTGCCAGTAGTCCACGGGCCGTGGGGGGAGCGGTTCGGGTTCAGCCCCAGCATTTT.

This clonotype was counted only a few times. The chain carries TRBV20-1 and TRBJ2-3; D possibly uses TRBD1 or TRBD2 (5 bases each). This CDR3 has 14 residues. Germline-derived CDR1 and CDR2 are DFQATT and SNEGSKA (reference sequence). The V and J ends lost 1 base and 5 bases respectively, with 13 bases between them. In DNA form, the CDR3 reads TGCAGTGCTAGAGGTCTTCGGGACGAAGATACGCAGTATTTT. Protein: CSARGLRDEDTQYF.

The chain employs TRBV7-2 and TRBJ2-7; D is perhaps TRBD1 or TRBD2 (5 bases each). This CDR3 comprises 15 residues. Trimming removed 5 bases from V and 5 bases from J, with 19 bases in between. Germline V lookup: CDR1 SGHTA, CDR2 FQGNSA. Written as DNA, the CDR3 is TGTGCCAGCAGCCTCAGTAGGGGCGGGCGGGACGAGCAGTACTTC. Its translation is CASSLSRGGRDEQYF.

The table lists this clonotype with a few counts. This rearrangement joins TRBV29-1 to TRBJ2-7; the D is unclear. The CDR3 sequence is 10 residues long. Germline lookup yields CDR1 SQVTM and CDR2 ANQGSEA. Trimming cost V 0 bases and J 3 bases, with 0 bases left between them. The CDR3 region has the DNA TGCAGCGTTGAAGACTACGAGCAGTACTTC. Encoded protein: CSVEDYEQYF.

The chain carries TRBV12-3 or TRBV12-4 and TRBJ2-1; 10 nucleotides match TRBD2. The CDR3 is 16 amino acids. V gave up 3 bases and J gave up 7 bases; unmatched junction bases: 9. This CDR3 is CASSFSRTSGGNEQFF. In nucleotides, the CDR3 is TGTGCCAGCAGTTTCTCTCGGACTAGCGGAGGGAATGAGCAGTTCTTC.